The 5 T cell receptor beta chains given below trace back to one sample, sequenced in a study of blood T cell repertoires in COVID-19. TCRdb keeps only in-frame clones here, not all; method: immunoSEQ multiplex PCR. The sample yields roughly 170,000 clones, approximately 84% seen once. The specimen was peripheral blood. The origin of the receptors is a human donor in a cohort sampled during active COVID-19.

J is TRBJ2-1 and V is TRBV6-5; tentatively, D is TRBD1 (6 bases). Between the trimmed V and J ends, which lost 0 bases and 3 bases, there was a span of 9 bases. The germline CDR1 and CDR2 sequences are MNHEY and SVGAGI. This CDR3 has 15 amino acids. The DNA of the CDR3 is TGTGCCAGCAGTTACTCAACAGGGATCTACAATGAGCAGTTCTTC. The encoded protein is CASSYSTGIYNEQFF.

This clone has only one observation. J is TRBJ1-5 and V is TRBV19; D remains unclear. The germline V gene has CDR1 LNHDA and CDR2 SQIVND (reference sequence). The V end was cut by 1 base, the J end by 7 bases, with 11 bases between. The CDR3 spans 14 residues. The CDR3 protein is CASSIGEVGQPQHF. The CDR3 nucleotides are TGTGCCAGTAGTATAGGGGAGGTTGGACAGCCCCAGCATTTT.

The gene calls are TRBV5-1 and TRBJ2-7, with TRBD1 as a possible D gene (6 bases). The V and J ends lost 4 bases and 4 bases respectively, with 18 bases between them. This CDR3 spans 15 amino acids. Germline lookup yields CDR1 SGHRS and CDR2 YFSETQ. CDR3 DNA sequence: TGCGCCAGCAGCCCCGAGGGGGAGCAGGGGTACGAGCAGTACTTC. Residues: CASSPEGEQGYEQYF.

V and J are TRBV18 and TRBJ2-5; 11 bases line up with TRBD2. Trimming cost V 3 bases and J 2 bases; bases outside gene matches: 2. Germline lookup yields CDR1 KGHSH and CDR2 LQKENI. This CDR3 contains 15 residues. The CDR3 region has the DNA TGTGCCAGCTCACCTCCTAGCGGGGGGCAAGAGACCCAGTACTTC. Protein product: CASSPPSGGQETQYF.

The rearrangement links TRBV3-1 (or the pseudogene TRBV3-2) to TRBJ2-1; D remains unclear. The CDR3 runs to 12 residues. CDR1 and CDR2 from the germline V gene are LGHDT and YNNKEL (reference sequence). V was shortened by 1 base and J by 10 bases, with 8 bases between the two germline ends. Here the CDR3 DNA reads TGTGCCAGCAGCCAAGGAGGTTGGGAGCAGTTCTTC. This gives the protein CASSQGGWEQFF.